These 32 T cell receptor beta chains were all obtained from the same sample, sequenced in a study of cytomegalovirus exposure and HLA in healthy donors. In the PCR, 60 Vbeta and 13 Jbeta primers were used. The repertoire was sequenced with immunoSEQ multiplex PCR; TCRdb's copy has only in-frame clones and lacks some. Here the sample table reports 40,000 to 50,000 clones. Input material: PBMCs. The receptors shown here come from a man under 40 in good health and CMV-seronegative.

The chain uses TRBV2 and TRBJ1-5; D is perhaps TRBD1 (5 bases). V was trimmed by 3 bases and J by 3 bases, leaving 12 bases between them. Germline V gene lookup returns CDR1 SNHLY and CDR2 FYNNEI. This CDR3 is built from 15 residues. CDR3 region: CASSDLDTPNQPQHF. For the CDR3, the DNA is TGTGCCAGCAGTGATTTGGACACCCCCAATCAGCCCCAGCATTTT.

This chain links TRBV10-3 with TRBJ1-2; D may be TRBD1 (6 bases). V dropped 4 bases and J dropped 0 bases, with 15 bases sitting between them. Germline loops: CDR1 ENHRY, CDR2 SYGVKD. CDR3 length equals 16 residues. The CDR3 region is CAISGGGGRANYGYTF. CDR3 sequence (DNA): TGTGCCATCAGTGGGGGGGGCGGCAGGGCTAACTATGGCTACACCTTC.

The rearrangement links TRBV4-3 to TRBJ2-1, with 7 positions matching TRBD2. The CDR3 totals 17 residues. With V trimmed by 0 bases and J by 5 bases, 10 bases remained unmatched. From germline, CDR1 is LGHNA and CDR2 YSLEER. CDR3 loop: CASSQEGPSGVDNEQFF. CDR3 in DNA: TGCGCCAGCAGCCAAGAAGGGCCCAGCGGGGTAGACAATGAGCAGTTCTTC.

This chain links TRBV14 with TRBJ1-1, with D unclear. This CDR3 spans 13 amino acids. CDR1 and CDR2 from the germline V gene are SGHDN and FVKESK. V lost 0 bases to trimming and J lost 0 bases, with 2 bases between them. CDR3 sequence: CASSQDMNTEAFF. Here the CDR3 DNA reads TGTGCCAGCAGCCAAGACATGAACACTGAAGCTTTCTTT.

The chain combines TRBV30 with TRBJ1-2, with 7 nucleotides matching TRBD1. This CDR3 is 14 amino acids long. CDR1 is GTSNPN and CDR2 is SVGIG in the germline V gene (reference sequence). V gave up 4 bases and J gave up 4 bases; unmatched junction bases: 9. As DNA, the CDR3 is TGTGCCTGGAAGTGGGTACAGGGGATCTATGGCTACACCTTC. This encodes CAWKWVQGIYGYTF.

The gene calls are TRBV6-5 and TRBJ2-2; no reliable D call. In germline, CDR1 is MNHEY, CDR2 SVGAGI. The V and J ends lost 6 bases and 7 bases respectively, with 12 bases between them. This CDR3 is built from 13 residues. The CDR3 bases are TGTGCCAGCAGCCTACGAAAGAACGGGGAGCTGTTTTTT. This sequence encodes CASSLRKNGELFF.

The chain joins TRBV11-2 to TRBJ2-7; no clear D. This CDR3 spans 13 amino acids. In germline, CDR1 is SGHAT, CDR2 FQNNGV. Trimming took 0 bases from V and 6 from J, leaving 9 bases between them. The CDR3 protein is CASSLDLSPEQYF. DNA of the CDR3: TGTGCCAGCAGCTTAGATCTTAGCCCCGAGCAGTACTTC.

To note about this clone: The junction departs from germline at one end; a sequencing error may be responsible. The genes are TRBV11-2 and TRBJ1-6; D remains unclear. There are 13 residues in the CDR3. Looked up from germline, CDR1 is SGHAT and CDR2 is FQNNGV. The CDR3 here is CASSSRTDSHLHF. The CDR3, as DNA: TGTGCCAGCAGCTCAAGGACGGACTCACACCTCCACTTT. Combining the CDR3 with reference TRBV11-2 and TRBJ1-6 gives the whole variable domain EAGVAQSPRYKIIEKRQSVAFWCNPISGHATLYWYQQILGQGPKLLIQFQNNGVVDDSQLPKDRFSAERLKGVDSTLKIQPAKLEDSAVYLCASSSRTDSHLHFGNGTRLTVT.

The V call is TRBV6-5, the J call TRBJ1-2; D is possibly TRBD1 (6 bases). Trimming pared 2 bases from V and 0 bases from J, leaving 10 bases between. This CDR3 spans 15 amino acids. Germline lookup yields CDR1 MNHEY and CDR2 SVGAGI. The CDR3 reads CASSYGRGANYGYTF. CDR3 DNA sequence: TGTGCCAGCAGTTACGGGAGGGGGGCTAACTATGGCTACACCTTC.

The CDR3 spells CASSALGLAGGPDTQYF. Written as DNA, the CDR3 is TGTGCCAGCAGTGCACTCGGGTTAGCGGGAGGGCCAGATACGCAGTATTTT. V usage is TRBV6-1 and J usage is TRBJ2-3, with TRBD2 matching over 11 bases. The CDR3 runs to 17 residues. Trimming cost V 4 bases and J 4 bases; bases outside gene matches: 10. Germline CDR1 MNHNS, CDR2 SASEGT.

Note on this clone: Other DNA variants within this sample encode the same CDR3. The chain couples TRBV27 to TRBJ2-7; D may be TRBD2 (5 bases). The CDR3 extends over 15 amino acids. From germline, CDR1 is MNHEY and CDR2 SMNVEV (reference sequence). The V end was cut by 6 bases, the J end by 6 bases, with 21 bases between. CDR3 DNA: TGTGCCAGCAGAGTGGGGATAGACTACCGCGCCGAGCAGTACTTC. Translated, it gives CASRVGIDYRAEQYF.

The chain recombines TRBV18 with TRBJ1-5; maybe TRBD1 (5 bases). Germline V gene lookup returns CDR1 KGHSH and CDR2 LQKENI. CDR3 length: 17 amino acids. Trimming cost V 3 bases and J 4 bases, with 19 bases left between them. The CDR3 region is CASSPESAGLWNQPQHF. Written as DNA, the CDR3 is TGTGCCAGCTCACCGGAGTCGGCGGGGCTTTGGAATCAGCCCCAGCATTTT.

This chain links TRBV15 with TRBJ2-7; 11 bases fit TRBD1. The CDR3 is made up of 14 amino acids. With V trimmed by 3 bases and J by 4 bases, 2 bases remained unmatched. The germline V gene has CDR1 LNHNV and CDR2 YYDKDF (reference sequence). The CDR3 loop reads CATSRGQGVYEQYF. DNA for the CDR3: TGTGCCACCAGCAGGGGACAGGGGGTATACGAGCAGTACTTC.

This chain uses TRBV29-1 with TRBJ1-1; 7 nucleotides agree with TRBD1. CDR1 SQVTM and CDR2 ANQGSEA come from the germline V gene. The CDR3 sequence is 13 residues long. The V segment lost 5 bases and the J segment 4 bases; nucleotides outside the gene matches: 7. The CDR3 reads CSVYHRGATEAFF. Here the CDR3 DNA reads TGCAGCGTTTATCACAGGGGAGCCACTGAAGCTTTCTTT.

The chain links TRBV7-2 to TRBJ2-7, with D unclear. This CDR3 is 14 amino acids long. Per germline, CDR1 SGHTA and CDR2 FQGNSA. Trimming shortened V by 5 bases and J by 2 bases, and 13 bases separated the two germline ends. DNA for the CDR3: TGTGCCAGCAGCCCCTTGAGGCCCCCCTACGAGCAGTACTTC. This encodes CASSPLRPPYEQYF.

The CDR3 DNA reads as TGCGCCAGCAGCCAAGATCGCCAGGGGGCCTCCTACAATGAGCAGTTCTTC. Protein sequence: CASSQDRQGASYNEQFF. This chain links TRBV4-3 with TRBJ2-1; the match to TRBD1 covers 8 bases. The V gene's germline CDR1 is LGHNA and CDR2 YSLEER. V trimming: 0 bases; J trimming: 0 bases; junction bases outside the gene matches: 4. The length of the CDR3 is 17 residues.

The chain couples TRBV4-3 to TRBJ2-5, with 10 bases that match TRBD2. V was clipped by 0 bases and J by 9 bases; unmatched bases: 10. CDR1 LGHNA and CDR2 YSLEER come from the germline V gene. The CDR3 is 16 amino acids. CDR3 sequence reads: CASSQDRRGLASPQYF. In DNA, the CDR3 is TGCGCCAGCAGCCAAGACCGAAGGGGACTAGCGTCTCCCCAGTACTTC.

V usage is TRBV4-1 and J usage is TRBJ2-2; D perhaps matches TRBD1 (5 bases). Germline CDR1 reads MGHRA; CDR2 reads YSYEKL. With 1 base removed from V and 5 bases from J, the gap between germline ends came to 11 bases. The CDR3 loop spans 15 amino acids. DNA of the CDR3: TGCGCCAGCAGCCAAGTACTGGCAGGGACCGGGGAGCTGTTTTTT. As protein: CASSQVLAGTGELFF.

The V and J genes are TRBV19 and TRBJ2-7; 9 bases line up with TRBD1. CDR3 length: 15 amino acids. V shed 5 bases and J 5 bases; nucleotides not matched to a gene: 10. CDR1 LNHDA and CDR2 SQIVND come from the germline V gene (reference sequence). The CDR3 nucleotides read TGTGCCAGTAGTCCCGCCCGGGACAGGGTGGACGAGCAGTACTTC. This gives the protein CASSPARDRVDEQYF.

The J gene is TRBJ1-2, the V gene TRBV5-1, with D unresolved. V dropped 4 bases and J dropped 6 bases, with 10 bases sitting between them. This CDR3 is built from 12 residues. Germline CDR1 is SGHRS and CDR2 is YFSETQ. CDR3 amino acids: CASSPGFHGYTF. In DNA, the CDR3 is TGCGCCAGCAGCCCCGGTTTCCATGGCTACACCTTC.

The chain combines TRBV29-1 with TRBJ1-1, with D uncertain. The germline gives CDR1 SQVTM, CDR2 ANQGSEA. This CDR3 region has 12 residues. The ends were cut back, 7 bases at V and 1 base at J, with 10 bases in the middle. The CDR3 nucleotides read TGCAGCGCCCAGATCAGGAACACTGAAGCTTTCTTT. Its protein is CSAQIRNTEAFF.

This chain uses TRBV6-1 with TRBJ2-7; 10 bases fit TRBD1. The CDR3 runs to 17 residues. CDR1 MNHNS and CDR2 SASEGT come from the germline V gene. J lost 4 bases, V lost 2 bases, and 11 bases had no gene match. CDR3 sequence (DNA): TGTGCCAGCAGTGAAAGGATGGCGGGACAGGGGATTTACGAGCAGTACTTC. The encoded protein is CASSERMAGQGIYEQYF.

The gene calls are TRBV5-4 and TRBJ2-2; 8 bases align to TRBD2. Germline V lookup: CDR1 SGHNT, CDR2 YYREEE (reference sequence). V lost 4 bases, J lost 7 bases, and 3 bases stayed unmatched. The CDR3 has 13 residues. The CDR3, as DNA: TGTGCCAGCAGCCCGGGGGGGTTCGGGGAGCTGTTTTTT. It is translated as CASSPGGFGELFF.

Here the CDR3 reads CASSGLYGYEQYF. CDR3 coding DNA: TGTGCCAGCAGTGGACTTTACGGTTACGAGCAGTACTTC. This chain links TRBV27 with TRBJ2-7, with a weak D call TRBD2 (5 bases). Germline loops: CDR1 MNHEY, CDR2 SMNVEV (reference sequence). The V and J ends lost 5 bases and 4 bases respectively, with 12 bases between them. This CDR3 has 13 amino acids.

V gene TRBV2 combines with J gene TRBJ2-7; D is unresolved. V lost 7 bases, J lost 1 base, and 14 bases lay in between. This CDR3 has 14 amino acids. CDR1 is SNHLY, CDR2 FYNNEI, per germline. CDR3 coding DNA: TGTGCCAGCAAATGGAGACTCAATTCCTACGAGCAGTACTTC. Its translation: CASKWRLNSYEQYF.

The rearrangement uses TRBV5-6 and TRBJ1-1; D possibly corresponds to TRBD1 (6 bases). The V end lost 1 base, the J end lost 1 base, and 11 bases lay between the germline ends. Germline assignment: CDR1 SGHDT and CDR2 YYEEEE. The CDR3 is 15 residues long. The CDR3 DNA follows: TGTGCCAGCAGCTTGCGACAGGCGGGGAACACTGAAGCTTTCTTT. As protein: CASSLRQAGNTEAFF.

The chain is built from TRBV30 and TRBJ2-7; weak D call: TRBD1 (7 bases). V was pared by 2 bases and J by 0 bases, with 14 bases between. This CDR3 region has 15 residues. Germline V gene sequence: CDR1 GTSNPN, CDR2 SVGIG (reference sequence). This CDR3 reads CAWSPGGSSSYEQYF. For the CDR3, the DNA is TGTGCCTGGAGTCCAGGGGGGTCGAGCTCCTACGAGCAGTACTTC. Based on the CDR3 plus reference TRBV30 and TRBJ2-7, the full variable domain is SQTIHQWPATLVQPVGSPLSLECTVEGTSNPNLYWYRQAAGRGLQLLFYSVGIGQISSEVPQNLSASRPQDRQFILSSKKLLLSDSGFYLCAWSPGGSSSYEQYFGPGTRLTVT.

The CDR3, as DNA: TGTGCCAGTAGTAGAATGGACAGGGTGGCCACTGAAGCTTTCTTT. Amino acids: CASSRMDRVATEAFF. V usage is TRBV19 and J usage is TRBJ1-1; 8 nucleotides align to TRBD1. The junction had 8 bases not matched to a gene; V was cut back by 4 bases and J by 4 bases. The germline gives CDR1 LNHDA, CDR2 SQIVND (reference sequence). This CDR3 comprises 15 residues.

The CDR3 is CASSPAGLAGVGVQFF. The CDR3 nucleotides read TGTGCCAGTAGTCCAGCGGGACTAGCGGGAGTCGGCGTGCAGTTCTTC. V gene TRBV19 combines with J gene TRBJ2-1; TRBD2 matches 14 bases. Germline loops: CDR1 LNHDA, CDR2 SQIVND (reference sequence). The length of the CDR3 is 16 residues. The J segment lost 12 bases and the V segment lost 5 bases, leaving 12 bases of the junction unmatched.

The V call is TRBV30, the J call TRBJ2-7, with a tentative D call TRBD2 (5 bases). CDR1 GTSNPN and CDR2 SVGIG come from the germline V gene (reference sequence). The V end lost 0 bases, the J end lost 7 bases, and 13 bases lay between the germline ends. CDR3 length: 13 amino acids. CDR3 in amino acids: CAWSVASSQEQYF. As DNA, the CDR3 is TGTGCCTGGAGTGTTGCTAGCAGTCAAGAGCAGTACTTC.

V usage is TRBV19 and J usage is TRBJ2-3; D possibly corresponds to TRBD2 (5 bases). This CDR3 is built from 12 residues. CDR1 and CDR2 (germline): LNHDA, SQIVND (reference sequence). V lost 3 bases and J lost 6, with 7 bases in between. The CDR3 sequence: CASSIQRDTQYF. The CDR3 DNA reads TGTGCCAGTAGTATCCAGCGGGATACGCAGTATTTT.

The chain couples TRBV5-1 to TRBJ2-5, with a weak D call TRBD1 (5 bases). Matching the DNA end better, TRBJ2-7 makes the J call doubtful. Looked up from germline, CDR1 is SGHRS and CDR2 is YFSETQ. CDR3 length equals 14 residues. CDR3 residues: CASSSDGHSYEQYF. In DNA form, the CDR3 reads TGCGCCAGCAGCTCCGACGGACACTCCTACGAGCAGTACTTC.